The clone carrying this T cell receptor (beta chain) was detected many times. From germline, CDR1 is MNHEY and CDR2 SVGEGT. Trimming removed 5 bases from V and 0 bases from J, with 16 bases in between. The CDR3 loop spans 16 amino acids. The sample is drawn from a study of Graves' ophthalmopathy and Graves' hyperthyroidism. Researchers took RNA transcripts and amplified TCR beta CDR3 regions from them. Scientists carried out first-round RT-PCR using HTBI primers and then a second-round multiplex PCR. TCRdb used MiXCR to reprocess the multiplex PCR reads, holding one entry per CDR3 protein. The sample lists 350,000 to 400,000 distinct CDR3 sequences; 15% to 17% were seen once.

This clonotype was sampled from a woman aged 18-29 years with stable Graves' hyperthyroidism. V gene TRBV6-2 or TRBV6-3 combines with J gene TRBJ2-5, with D possibly being TRBD1 or TRBD2 (5 bases each). Sequences were obtained from peripheral blood. The CDR3 loop reads CASSNPKGTYQETQYF. Written as DNA, the CDR3 is TGTGCCAGCAGTAACCCGAAGGGGACGTACCAAGAGACCCAGTACTTC.